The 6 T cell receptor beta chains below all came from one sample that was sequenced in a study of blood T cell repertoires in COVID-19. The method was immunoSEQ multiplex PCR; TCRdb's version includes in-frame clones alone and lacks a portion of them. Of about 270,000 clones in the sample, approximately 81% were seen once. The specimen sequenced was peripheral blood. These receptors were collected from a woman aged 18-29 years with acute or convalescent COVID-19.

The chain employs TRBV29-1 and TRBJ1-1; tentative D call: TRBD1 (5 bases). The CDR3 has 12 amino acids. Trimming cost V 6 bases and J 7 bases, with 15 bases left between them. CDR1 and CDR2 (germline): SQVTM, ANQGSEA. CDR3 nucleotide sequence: TGCAGCGTGGGACGGGACTACGGTGAAGCTTTCTTT. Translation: CSVGRDYGEAFF. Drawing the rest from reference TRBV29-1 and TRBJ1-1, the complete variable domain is SAVISQKPSRDICQRGTSLTIQCQVDSQVTMMFWYRQQPGQSLTLIATANQGSEATYESGFVIDKFPISRPNLTFSTLTVSNMSPEDSSIYLCSVGRDYGEAFFGQGTRLTVV.

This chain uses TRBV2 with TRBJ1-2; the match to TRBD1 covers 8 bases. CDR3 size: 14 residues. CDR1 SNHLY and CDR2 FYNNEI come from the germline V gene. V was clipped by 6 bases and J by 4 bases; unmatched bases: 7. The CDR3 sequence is CASSLNQGAYGYTF. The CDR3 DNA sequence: TGTGCCAGCAGCCTCAACCAGGGGGCCTATGGCTACACCTTC.

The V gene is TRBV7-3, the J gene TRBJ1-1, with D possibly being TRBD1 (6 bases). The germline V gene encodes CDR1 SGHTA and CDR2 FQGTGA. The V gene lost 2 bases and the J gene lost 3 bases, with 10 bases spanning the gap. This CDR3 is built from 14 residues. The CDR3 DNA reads TGTGCCAGCAGCTTAGTGCCAGGGGACACTGAAGCTTTCTTT. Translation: CASSLVPGDTEAFF.

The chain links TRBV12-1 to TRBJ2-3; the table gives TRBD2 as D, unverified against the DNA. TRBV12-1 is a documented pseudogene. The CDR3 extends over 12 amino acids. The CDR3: CASSSPVDTQYF. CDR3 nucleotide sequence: TGTGCCAGCAGCTCCCCCGTAGATACGCAGTATTTT.

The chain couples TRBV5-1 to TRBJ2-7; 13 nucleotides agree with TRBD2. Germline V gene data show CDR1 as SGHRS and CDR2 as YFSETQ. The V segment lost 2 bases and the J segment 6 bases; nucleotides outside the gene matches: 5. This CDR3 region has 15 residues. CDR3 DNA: TGCGCCAGCAGCTTACTAGCGGGAGGGCCAAGCGAGCAGTACTTC. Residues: CASSLLAGGPSEQYF.

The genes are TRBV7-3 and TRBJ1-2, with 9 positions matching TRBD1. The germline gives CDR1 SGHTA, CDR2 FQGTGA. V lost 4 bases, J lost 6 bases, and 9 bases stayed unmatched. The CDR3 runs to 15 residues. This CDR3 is CASSSTGGALDGYTF. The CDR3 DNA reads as TGTGCCAGCAGCTCCACAGGGGGCGCGTTGGATGGCTACACCTTC.